This is a list of T cell receptor beta chains from one sample in a study of radiotherapy plus CTLA-4 blockade in lung cancer. TCRdb keeps only in-frame clones here, not all; method: immunoSEQ multiplex PCR. The table has around 70,000 clones, over 75% seen once. This material consisted of peripheral blood, taken from a patient treated with radiotherapy plus ipilimumab. All receptors derive from a human donor with non-small cell lung cancer that progressed on radiotherapy plus ipilimumab. CDR3s include the opening cysteine and the closing phenylalanine or tryptophan. Fields, in order: CDR3 protein, CDR3 DNA, clone size, J gene, D gene, V gene. D genes are given only for firm matches. A clone size is listed for some rows: how often the clone was seen (once, few, many), or a class if it is expanded.

CASSLMGATDYNEQFF,TGTGCCAGCAGCTTAATGGGGGCTACAGATTACAATGAGCAGTTCTTC,-,TRBJ2-1,-,TRBV7-3
CASSAVGGEGWETQYF,TGTGCCAGCAGTGCCGTAGGGGGAGAAGGATGGGAGACCCAGTACTTC,-,TRBJ2-5,-,TRBV6-1
CASSADINYGYTF,TGCGCCAGCAGTGCGGACATCAACTATGGCTACACCTTC,-,TRBJ1-2,-,TRBV10-1
CASSPHGIDGQPQHF,TGTGCCAGCAGTCCTCACGGGATAGACGGTCAGCCCCAGCATTTT,-,TRBJ1-5,-,TRBV2
CASSGAGGEDTQYF,TGTGCCAGCAGCGGGGCGGGAGGCGAGGATACGCAGTATTTT,-,TRBJ2-3,TRBD2,TRBV5-6
CASSYSPSENEQFF,TGTGCCAGCAGTTACTCGCCTAGCGAGAATGAGCAGTTCTTC,-,TRBJ2-1,-,TRBV6-5
CASSLDGVNEKLFF,TGCGCCAGCAGCTTGGACGGGGTTAATGAAAAACTGTTTTTT,-,TRBJ1-4,-,TRBV5-1
CAWSVLVTEAFF,TGTGCCTGGAGTGTACTGGTCACTGAAGCTTTCTTT,few,TRBJ1-1,-,TRBV30
CASSLWLARDTGELFF,TGTGCCAGCAGCTTGTGGCTAGCTAGAGACACCGGGGAGCTGTTTTTT,once,TRBJ2-2,-,TRBV5-6
CASRIEGSPTDTQYF,TGTGCCAGCAGGATAGAGGGGTCCCCCACAGATACGCAGTATTTT,-,TRBJ2-3,-,TRBV5-4
CASSLPSGSSGETQYF,TGTGCCAGCAGTTTGCCTAGCGGGAGTTCGGGAGAGACCCAGTACTTC,-,TRBJ2-5,TRBD2,TRBV28
CASSFGTSGRNEQFF,TGTGCCAGCAGTTTCGGGACTAGCGGGAGAAATGAGCAGTTCTTC,once,TRBJ2-1,TRBD2,TRBV27
CASSYLGVKAEAFF,TGTGCCAGCAGTTACTTGGGGGTAAAGGCTGAAGCTTTCTTT,-,TRBJ1-1,-,TRBV6-6
CASSSIQLAGVLTDTQYF,TGTGCCAGCAGTTCCATACAACTAGCGGGAGTTTTGACAGATACGCAGTATTTT,-,TRBJ2-3,TRBD2,TRBV27
CASSRMGLAGGPYATQYF,TGTGCCAGCAGCCGGATGGGACTAGCGGGAGGGCCGTATGCGACCCAGTACTTC,-,TRBJ2-5,TRBD2,TRBV5-8
CASSLPTGRSFF,TGTGCCAGCAGTTTACCTACAGGGAGGTCTTTCTTT,few,TRBJ1-1,-,TRBV28
CASSSREQLYEQYF,TGCGCCAGCAGCTCCCGGGAGCAACTCTACGAGCAGTACTTC,-,TRBJ2-7,-,TRBV5-1
CASWGARTGELFF,TGTGCCAGCTGGGGGGCGCGTACCGGGGAGCTGTTTTTT,-,TRBJ2-2,-,TRBV2
CASSLGTSLEEQFF,TGTGCCAGCAGCCTCGGGACTAGTCTAGAAGAGCAGTTCTTC,-,TRBJ2-1,TRBD2,TRBV7-3
CASSLPFGDEQFF,TGTGCCAGCAGCCTCCCCTTCGGGGATGAGCAGTTCTTC,once,TRBJ2-1,-,TRBV11-2
CASRYSGELFF,TGTGCCAGCAGGTACTCCGGGGAGCTGTTTTTT,few,TRBJ2-2,-,TRBV28
CASSSNGQGGGYTF,TGTGCCAGCAGTTCCAACGGACAGGGAGGGGGCTACACCTTC,-,TRBJ1-2,TRBD1,TRBV6-5
CASSSPPGEQFF,TGTGCCAGCAGTAGTCCTCCGGGTGAGCAGTTCTTC,-,TRBJ2-1,-,TRBV28
CASTPRPESTNEKLFF,TGCGCCAGCACCCCTCGACCAGAATCAACTAATGAAAAACTGTTTTTT,-,TRBJ1-4,-,TRBV5-1
CASSLKETQYF,TGTGCCAGCAGCTTAAAAGAGACCCAGTACTTC,-,TRBJ2-5,-,TRBV7-9
CASSADFGREQYF,TGTGCCAGCAGCGCCGACTTCGGCCGCGAGCAGTACTTC,-,TRBJ2-7,-,TRBV5-5
CASSFEQGASGSGTDTQYF,TGTGCCAGCAGTTTTGAACAGGGGGCTAGCGGGAGTGGGACAGATACGCAGTATTTT,few,TRBJ2-3,-,TRBV28
CASTGSLDTEAFF,TGTGCCTCCACCGGGAGTTTGGACACTGAAGCTTTCTTT,-,TRBJ1-1,-,TRBV30
CSVEGREHNNEQFF,TGCAGCGTTGAAGGGCGGGAGCACAACAATGAGCAGTTCTTC,-,TRBJ2-1,TRBD2,TRBV29-1
CASSIVLQDNQPQHF,TGTGCCAGTAGTATAGTCTTACAAGACAATCAGCCCCAGCATTTT,-,TRBJ1-5,-,TRBV19
CASKVGSLTSNTEAFF,TGTGCCAGCAAAGTGGGCAGCCTGACTTCGAACACTGAAGCTTTCTTT,-,TRBJ1-1,-,TRBV2
CASTGTGKETQYF,TGTGCCAGCACGGGGACAGGGAAAGAGACCCAGTACTTC,-,TRBJ2-5,TRBD1,TRBV2
CASSGRGLGETQYF,TGTGCCAGCAGTGGTCGGGGGTTGGGGGAGACCCAGTACTTC,once,TRBJ2-5,-,TRBV6-1
CASSRRSSYFPSTDTQYF,TGTGCCAGCAGCCGAAGGTCTAGCTATTTCCCTAGCACAGATACGCAGTATTTT,-,TRBJ2-3,-,TRBV14
CASLRASSYEQYF,TGCGCCAGTCTCAGGGCCAGCTCCTACGAGCAGTACTTC,-,TRBJ2-7,-,TRBV10-2
CSSPGDYGYTF,TGCAGTTCCCCAGGAGATTATGGCTACACCTTC,-,TRBJ1-2,-,TRBV20-1
CASSSRTSGSHNEQFF,TGTGCCAGCAGTTCCCGGACTAGCGGGAGCCACAATGAGCAGTTCTTC,-,TRBJ2-1,TRBD2,TRBV6-5
CASSEAGSNTGELFF,TGTGCCAGCAGTGAAGCGGGCAGCAACACCGGGGAGCTGTTTTTT,-,TRBJ2-2,-,TRBV2
CASSPSQGLETQYF,TGTGCCAGCAGCCCGAGCCAGGGGTTGGAGACCCAGTACTTC,-,TRBJ2-5,-,TRBV7-9
CAWSSWTTEEAFF,TGTGCCTGGAGTTCCTGGACAACTGAAGAAGCTTTCTTT,-,TRBJ1-1,-,TRBV30
CASSSGAKGAGETQYF,TGCGCCAGCAGCTCAGGGGCCAAGGGGGCCGGGGAGACCCAGTACTTC,-,TRBJ2-5,TRBD1,TRBV5-1
CASSLDRVSGAYEQYF,TGCGCCAGCAGCTTGGATCGGGTTAGCGGGGCCTACGAGCAGTACTTC,-,TRBJ2-7,TRBD2,TRBV5-1
CASSGPGSEETQYF,TGCGCCAGCAGCGGGCCCGGCAGTGAAGAGACCCAGTACTTC,-,TRBJ2-5,-,TRBV5-1
CASSPGASGRYNEQFF,TGTGCCAGCAGTCCGGGGGCTAGCGGGAGGTACAATGAGCAGTTCTTC,-,TRBJ2-1,TRBD2,TRBV27